The present entry profiles one T cell receptor beta chain with its context. This clone showed up just once. The antigen it binds to is not known. Per-base qualities were not stored, and no clone one base away is much larger. The immunoSEQ Assay was the method used to sequence TCRbeta CDR3 regions. After extraction, genomic DNA underwent amplification by bias-controlled multiplex PCR, followed by high-throughput sequencing. On the study's bioinformatics: To quantify the absolute abundance of every unique TCRbeta CDR3 region, sequences were collapsed and filtered. Usable DNA was measured by amplifying reference genes present in all nucleated cells, and TCRbeta template counts were normalized to that usable DNA to estimate T cell fraction. Repertoire TCRs were annotated as SARS-CoV-2-specific by exact matching of V gene, CDR3 amino acid sequence and J gene to a known reactive TCR set. MIRA supplied the reference SARS-CoV-2 TCR set, which was filtered for enrichment in COVID-19-positive ImmuneCODE repertoires so that public or cross-reactive TCRs were removed. Using the MIRA antigens, annotated TCRs were further analysed by specific ORF or by position within an ORF. Depth was the summed frequency of annotated unique rearrangements, while breadth was defined as annotated unique rearrangements over total unique productive rearrangements. Two-sided Wilcoxon rank-sum tests were used to compare TCR breadth between groups. TCRdb obtained this table from immuneACCESS and retained in-frame rearrangements with V and J assigned. These tables miss some clones; where compared with another copy, unresolved V genes account for less than half of the shortfall, and the remainder is unexplained. That table furnishes V, J and clone size, whereas the DNA furnished D and trimming. The sample yields about 350,000 clones; just over 90% were counted once. The ten most abundant clones make up 3% to 4% of the sample.

Spanning cysteine to phenylalanine, the CDR3 consists of 17 amino acids. The only DNA kept is the CDR3, 51 bases in frame from the first base. The sample belongs to a study of Ad26.COV2.S vaccination and SARS-CoV-2 variants (dated by TCRdb to 2020 to 2023). Looking at the study overall: TCRbeta repertoire sequencing served as the tool for gauging how specific and how broad the SARS-CoV-2-reactive T cell receptors were following Ad26.COV2.S vaccination. The TCR-sequenced set comprised approximately 32 samples: some 20 Ad26.COV2.S vaccine recipients, 5 placebo recipients and 8 SARS-CoV-2 convalescent individuals.

Reading the label with the study, this specimen's time point is: individuals recovered from natural SARS-CoV-2 infection. What the work shows at the level of the full study, not this receptor alone: Substantial breadth of spike-specific CD8+ and CD4+ T cell responses was reported after vaccination. Vaccine and placebo recipients had similar non-spike TCR breadth, a finding consistent with the vaccine containing only spike. Ad26.COV2.S recipients had higher spike-specific TCR breadth than placebo recipients (P = 0.0014). The authors noted that total T cell responses may have been underestimated by the TCR breadth and depth analyses.

This sequence uses TRBV12-2 and TRBJ2-3; the DNA was not compared with TRBD2, the D call given in the table. TRBV12-2 is a pseudogene. The material was peripheral blood, obtained after recovery from COVID-19. The TCR comes from a human donor who had recovered from COVID-19. The CDR3 has the sequence CASRPLYRGESTDTQYF. The nucleotides read TGTGCAAGTCGCCCCCTATACCGCGGGGAGAGCACAGATACGCAGTATTTT.